This passage covers 13 T cell receptor beta chains from one sample sequenced in a study of shared clonotypes between healthy human individuals. Method: immunoSEQ multiplex PCR; TCRdb's copy keeps in-frame clones and lacks some. There are 2 million to 2.5 million clones in the sample; 80% to 95% occur only once, and more than 0.35% lies in the top ten. The material sequenced was naive CD4+ T cells from PBMCs. The subset here: CD45RA+ positively selected. These receptor sequences come from a man in his late teens or twenties in good health. Some clones in this sample may be carry-over from other donors' samples.

The rearrangement uses TRBV7-2 and TRBJ2-5; no reliable D call. V was clipped by 1 base and J by 5 bases, with 8 bases between them. The CDR3 consists of 13 residues. The germline CDR1 and CDR2 sequences are SGHTA and FQGNSA. The chain's CDR3 is CASSLVVKETQYF. CDR3 DNA sequence: TGTGCCAGCAGCTTAGTGGTAAAGGAGACCCAGTACTTC.

The genes are TRBV30 and TRBJ1-2, with D hard to call. V lost 0 bases and J lost 7, with 12 bases in between. Germline lookup yields CDR1 GTSNPN and CDR2 SVGIG (reference sequence). The CDR3 sequence is 13 residues long. CDR3 in DNA: TGTGCCTGGAGTGTCAAGGCAAATCCTGGCTACACCTTC. This translates into CAWSVKANPGYTF.

J is TRBJ1-2 and V is TRBV20-1; D is uncertain. This CDR3 spans 9 amino acids. Trimming removed 5 bases at V and 10 bases at J, with 8 bases between. Germline CDR1 reads DFQATT; CDR2 reads SNEGSKA (reference sequence). The CDR3 region has the DNA TGCAGTGCTGTAGACATCTACACCTTC. Its protein is CSAVDIYTF.

The chain is built from TRBV18 and TRBJ1-3; 10 nucleotides align to TRBD1. V lost 1 base to trimming and J lost 1 base; unmatched junction nucleotides: 7. The CDR3 contains 18 residues. Germline V gives CDR1 KGHSH, CDR2 LQKENI. CDR3 sequence reads: CASSPLGTGAKSGNTIYF. The DNA of the CDR3 is TGTGCCAGCTCACCACTTGGGACAGGGGCCAAATCTGGAAACACCATATATTTT.

Of note for this clone: This sample includes further DNA sequences coding for the same CDR3. V usage is TRBV5-4 and J usage is TRBJ1-5; D ambiguous. Germline V gene data show CDR1 as SGHNT and CDR2 as YYREEE (reference sequence). The CDR3 has 13 residues. Deletions cut 4 bases from V and 4 bases from J, with 9 bases between. CDR3 in amino acids: CASSPDGNQPQHF. The CDR3 region has the DNA TGTGCCAGCAGCCCGGACGGGAATCAGCCCCAGCATTTT. The full variable domain, with the rest looked up from reference TRBV5-4 and TRBJ1-5, is ETGVTQSPTHLIKTRGQQVTLRCSSQSGHNTVSWYQQALGQGPQFIFQYYREEENGRGNFPPRFSGLQFPNYSSELNVNALELDDSALYLCASSPDGNQPQHFGDGTRLSIL.

The J gene is TRBJ1-5, the V gene TRBV28; D is unclear. The V end lost 4 bases, the J end lost 1 base, and 11 bases lay between the germline ends. The CDR3 has 15 amino acids. The germline V gene has CDR1 MDHEN and CDR2 SYDVKM. The CDR3 nucleotides read TGTGCCAGCAGTTATCGGGCAGTAAGCAATCAGCCCCAGCATTTT. Amino acid sequence: CASSYRAVSNQPQHF.

This chain uses TRBV28 with TRBJ1-5; 9 positions match TRBD1. V lost 4 bases and J lost 8; bases outside the gene matches: 6. CDR3 length equals 14 residues. Per germline, CDR1 MDHEN and CDR2 SYDVKM. The chain's CDR3 is CASSSSQGAKPQHF. For the CDR3, the DNA is TGTGCCAGCAGTTCCTCACAGGGGGCTAAGCCCCAGCATTTT.

V usage is TRBV13 and J usage is TRBJ2-1, with 9 bases aligning to TRBD2. Trimming took 5 bases from V and 5 from J; bases not matched to a gene: 10. The CDR3 sequence is 16 residues long. The germline V gene has CDR1 PRHDT and CDR2 FYEKMQ (reference sequence). CDR3 DNA: TGTGCCAGCAGCACCTCGTCTAGCGGGATCAACAATGAGCAGTTCTTC. Residues: CASSTSSSGINNEQFF. Together with reference TRBV13 and TRBJ2-1, the CDR3 gives the full variable domain: AAGVIQSPRHLIKEKRETATLKCYPIPRHDTVYWYQQGPGQDPQFLISFYEKMQSDKGSIPDRFSAQQFSDYHSELNMSSLELGDSALYFCASSTSSSGINNEQFFGPGTRLTVL.

The genes are TRBV5-1 and TRBJ2-7; D gene uncertain. Trimming left V 4 bases short and J 3 bases short, with 11 bases between. Germline CDR1 and CDR2: SGHRS and YFSETQ. CDR3 length: 13 residues. Here the CDR3 DNA reads TGCGCCAGCAGCCCCGGTGGCGACTACGAGCAGTACTTC. Translation gives CASSPGGDYEQYF.

For this clone: The junction shows a germline mismatch at one end, possibly a read error. Other DNA sequences of this sample code for an identical CDR3. This chain connects TRBV29-1 to TRBJ2-5; possibly TRBD1 for D (5 bases). Germline loops: CDR1 SQVTM, CDR2 ANQGSEA. This CDR3 region has 13 residues. As DNA, the CDR3 is TGCAGCGTCGAAGCAGGGTTACAAGAGACCCAGTACTTC. It codes for CSVEAGLQETQYF.

As DNA, the CDR3 is TGTGCCAGCAGCGTAGCAGCGGGAGAGGTTGGTGAGCAGTTCTTC. Its translation is CASSVAAGEVGEQFF. The chain links TRBV9 to TRBJ2-1; the match to TRBD2 covers 8 bases. Germline V lookup: CDR1 SGDLS, CDR2 YYNGEE. This CDR3 spans 15 amino acids. V was pared by 0 bases and J by 9 bases, with 8 bases of the junction left unmatched.

The V and J genes are TRBV7-2 and TRBJ2-7; D is ambiguous. V was cut by 4 bases and J by 0 bases, with 10 bases left in between. Germline CDR1 reads SGHTA; CDR2 reads FQGNSA. This CDR3 spans 14 amino acids. The CDR3 protein is CASSWTVSSYEQYF. For the CDR3, the DNA is TGTGCCAGCAGCTGGACCGTTAGCTCCTACGAGCAGTACTTC.

V and J are TRBV25-1 and TRBJ2-6; D is unresolved. Trimming cost V 3 bases and J 1 base, with 13 bases left between them. The germline CDR1 and CDR2 sequences are MGHDK and SYGVNS. This CDR3 has 17 amino acids. This CDR3 is CASSDAPRTSGANVLTF. DNA for the CDR3: TGTGCCAGCAGTGACGCCCCGAGAACGTCTGGGGCCAACGTCCTGACTTTC.